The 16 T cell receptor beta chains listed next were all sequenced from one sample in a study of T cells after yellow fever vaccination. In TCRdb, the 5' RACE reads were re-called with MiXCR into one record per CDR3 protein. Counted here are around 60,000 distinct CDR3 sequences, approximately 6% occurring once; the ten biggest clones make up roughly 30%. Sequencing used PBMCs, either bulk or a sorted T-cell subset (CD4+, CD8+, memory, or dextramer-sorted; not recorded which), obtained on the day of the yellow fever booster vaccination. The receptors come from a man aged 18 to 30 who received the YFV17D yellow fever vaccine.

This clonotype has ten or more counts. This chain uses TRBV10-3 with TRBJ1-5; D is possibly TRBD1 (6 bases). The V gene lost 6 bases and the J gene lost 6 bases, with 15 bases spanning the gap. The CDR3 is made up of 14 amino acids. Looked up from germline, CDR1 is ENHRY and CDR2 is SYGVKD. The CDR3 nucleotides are TGTGCCATCAGGGCGGGGGGGCTTGGTCAGCCCCAGCATTTT. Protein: CAIRAGGLGQPQHF.

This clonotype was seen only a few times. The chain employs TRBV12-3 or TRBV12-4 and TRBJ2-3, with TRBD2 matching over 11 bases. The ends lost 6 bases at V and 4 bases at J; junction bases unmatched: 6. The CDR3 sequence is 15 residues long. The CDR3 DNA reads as TGTGCCAGCAGAAAACTAGCGGGGGAGGCAGATACGCAGTATTTT. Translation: CASRKLAGEADTQYF.

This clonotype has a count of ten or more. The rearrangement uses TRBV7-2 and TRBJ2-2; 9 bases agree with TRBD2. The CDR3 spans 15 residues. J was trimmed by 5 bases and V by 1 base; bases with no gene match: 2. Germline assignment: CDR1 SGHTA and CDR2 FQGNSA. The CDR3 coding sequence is TGTGCCAGCAGCTTAGTGCGGGGGGGAACCGGGGAGCTGTTTTTT. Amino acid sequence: CASSLVRGGTGELFF.

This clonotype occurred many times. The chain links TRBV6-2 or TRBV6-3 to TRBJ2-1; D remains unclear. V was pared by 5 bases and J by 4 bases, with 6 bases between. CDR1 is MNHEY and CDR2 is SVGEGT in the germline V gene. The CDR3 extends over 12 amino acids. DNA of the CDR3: TGTGCCAGCAGTATGCCGTACAATGAGCAGTTCTTC. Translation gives CASSMPYNEQFF.

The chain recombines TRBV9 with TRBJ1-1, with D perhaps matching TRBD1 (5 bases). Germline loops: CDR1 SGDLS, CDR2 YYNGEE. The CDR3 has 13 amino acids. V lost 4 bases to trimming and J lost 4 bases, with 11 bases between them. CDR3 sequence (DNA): TGTGCCAGCAGCTCATGGGGGAGCACTGAAGCTTTCTTT. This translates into CASSSWGSTEAFF.

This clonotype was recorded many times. CDR3 DNA: TGTGCCAGCAGCTTATGGAAGGGAGGAGGAAACATTCAGTACTTC. It specifies CASSLWKGGGNIQYF. This chain joins TRBV7-2 and TRBJ2-4, with D possibly TRBD2 on 6 matching bases. Trimming shortened V by 2 bases and J by 6 bases, and 14 bases separated the two germline ends. Germline values: CDR1 SGHTA, CDR2 FQGNSA. This CDR3 has 15 amino acids.

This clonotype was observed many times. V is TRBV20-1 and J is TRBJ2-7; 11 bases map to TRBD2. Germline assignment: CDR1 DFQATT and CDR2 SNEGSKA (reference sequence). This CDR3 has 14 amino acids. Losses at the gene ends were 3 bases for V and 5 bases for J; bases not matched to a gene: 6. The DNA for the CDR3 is TGCAGTGCTAGGACCTTGACTAGCGGGGACGAGCAGTACGTC. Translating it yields CSARTLTSGDEQYV.

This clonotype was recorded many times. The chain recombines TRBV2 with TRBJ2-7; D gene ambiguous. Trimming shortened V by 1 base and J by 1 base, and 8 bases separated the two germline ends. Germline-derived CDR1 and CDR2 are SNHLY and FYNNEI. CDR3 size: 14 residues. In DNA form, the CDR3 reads TGTGCCAGCAGTGAAGAGCTGGTTTCCTACGAGCAGTACGTC. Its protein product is CASSEELVSYEQYV.

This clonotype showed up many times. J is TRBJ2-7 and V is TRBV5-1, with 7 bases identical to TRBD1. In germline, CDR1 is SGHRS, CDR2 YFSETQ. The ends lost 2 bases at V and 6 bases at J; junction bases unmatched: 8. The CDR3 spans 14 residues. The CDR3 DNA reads TGCGCCAGCAGCTTTGGTGACAGGGAAAGCGAGCAGTACGTC. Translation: CASSFGDRESEQYV.

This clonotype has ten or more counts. CDR3 protein: CASSHGGNEQFF. The CDR3 region has the DNA TGCGCCAGCAGCCACGGGGGGAATGAGCAGTTCTTC. The J gene is TRBJ2-1, the V gene TRBV4-1; the match to TRBD2 covers 7 bases. The V gene end was trimmed by 3 bases and the J gene end by 7 bases; junction bases not matched to a gene: 0. This CDR3 has 12 residues. CDR1 is MGHRA and CDR2 is YSYEKL in the germline V gene.

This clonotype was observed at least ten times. The CDR3 DNA is TGTGCCAGCAGCCAAGGGGAGTGGACAGGGAGTGAAAAACTGTTTTTT. Translated, it gives CASSQGEWTGSEKLFF. V usage is TRBV4-2 and J usage is TRBJ1-4, with 8 bases that match TRBD1. The CDR3 extends over 16 amino acids. V shed 1 base and J 7 bases; nucleotides not matched to a gene: 8. The germline CDR1 and CDR2 sequences are LGHNA and YNFKEQ.

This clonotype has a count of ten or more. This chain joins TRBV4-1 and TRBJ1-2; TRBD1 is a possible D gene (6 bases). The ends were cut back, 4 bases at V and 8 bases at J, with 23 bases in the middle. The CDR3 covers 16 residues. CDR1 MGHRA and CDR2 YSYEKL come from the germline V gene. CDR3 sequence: CASSRSRPGTSRGYTF. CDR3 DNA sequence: TGCGCCAGCAGCCGGAGTCGGCCCGGGACATCTAGGGGCTACACCTTC.

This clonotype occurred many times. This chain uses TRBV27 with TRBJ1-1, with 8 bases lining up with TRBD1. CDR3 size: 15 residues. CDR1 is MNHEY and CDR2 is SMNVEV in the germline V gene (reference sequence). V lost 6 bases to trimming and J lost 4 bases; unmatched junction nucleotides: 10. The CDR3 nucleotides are TGTGCCAGCAGCCTCTCCAGGGGGACAGGCACTGAAGCTTTCTTT. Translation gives CASSLSRGTGTEAFF.

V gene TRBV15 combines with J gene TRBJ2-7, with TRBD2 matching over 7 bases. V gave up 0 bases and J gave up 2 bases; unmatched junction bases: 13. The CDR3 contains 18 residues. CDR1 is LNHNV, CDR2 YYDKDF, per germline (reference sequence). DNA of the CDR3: TGTGCCACCAGCAGAGATATCTTCATGGCGGGGGTGACCTACGAGCAGTACTTC. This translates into CATSRDIFMAGVTYEQYF.

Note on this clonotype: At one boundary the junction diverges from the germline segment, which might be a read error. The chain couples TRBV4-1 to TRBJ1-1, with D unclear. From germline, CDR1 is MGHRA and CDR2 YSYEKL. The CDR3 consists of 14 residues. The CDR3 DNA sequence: TGTGCCAGCAGCCCGGCGGACGGCGTTGAAGAAGCTTTCTTT. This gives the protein CASSPADGVEEAFF.

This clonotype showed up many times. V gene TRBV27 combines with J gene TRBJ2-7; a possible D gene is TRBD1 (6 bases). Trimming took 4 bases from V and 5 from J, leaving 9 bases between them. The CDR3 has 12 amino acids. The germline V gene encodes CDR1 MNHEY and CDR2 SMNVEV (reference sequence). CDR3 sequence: CASSSGHHEQYF. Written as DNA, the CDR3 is TGTGCCAGCAGTTCGGGACACCACGAGCAGTACTTC.